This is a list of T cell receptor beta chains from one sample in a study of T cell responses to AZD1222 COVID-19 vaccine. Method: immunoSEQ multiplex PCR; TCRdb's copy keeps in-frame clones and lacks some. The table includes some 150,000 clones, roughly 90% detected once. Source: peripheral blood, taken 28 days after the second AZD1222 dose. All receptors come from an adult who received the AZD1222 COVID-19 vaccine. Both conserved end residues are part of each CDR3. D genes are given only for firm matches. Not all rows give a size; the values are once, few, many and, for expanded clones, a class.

CDR3 DNA: TGTGCCAGCAGCCTGGGAACGCTGGGGTATGGCTACACCTTC
CDR3 protein: CASSLGTLGYGYTF
J gene: TRBJ1-2
V gene: TRBV6-5
clone size: -
D gene: -

CDR3 DNA: TGTGCCAGCAGCGTAGGGGTAGCGGGAGGGGCAGATACGCAGTATTTT
CDR3 protein: CASSVGVAGGADTQYF
J gene: TRBJ2-3
V gene: TRBV9
clone size: -
D gene: TRBD2

CDR3 DNA: TGTGCCAGCAGTCCCAGTCAGGGCAGAGATGGCTACACCTTC
CDR3 protein: CASSPSQGRDGYTF
J gene: TRBJ1-2
V gene: TRBV6-5
clone size: -
D gene: -

CDR3 DNA: TGTGCCAGCAGTTCAGTGGCGAACACTGAAGCTTTCTTT
CDR3 protein: CASSSVANTEAFF
J gene: TRBJ1-1
V gene: TRBV27
clone size: -
D gene: -

CDR3 DNA: TGTGCCAGCAGTTTCGGGGTAAACCTTGGTCAGCCCCAGCATTTT
CDR3 protein: CASSFGVNLGQPQHF
J gene: TRBJ1-5
V gene: TRBV6-2/TRBV6-3
clone size: -
D gene: -

CDR3 DNA: TGTGCCAGTAGCGGGCTCCAGGGTTATGAAACTGAAGCTTTCTTT
CDR3 protein: CASSGLQGYETEAFF
J gene: TRBJ1-1
V gene: TRBV19
clone size: -
D gene: -

CDR3 DNA: TGTGCCAGCAGCTTACAACCTGGTGGGGCGCCGTACAATGAGCAGTTCTTC
CDR3 protein: CASSLQPGGAPYNEQFF
J gene: TRBJ2-1
V gene: TRBV7-3
clone size: -
D gene: -

CDR3 DNA: TGTGCCAGCAGTACAGGGGGTCAGCCCCAGCATTTT
CDR3 protein: CASSTGGQPQHF
J gene: TRBJ1-5
V gene: TRBV12-3/TRBV12-4
clone size: -
D gene: TRBD1

CDR3 DNA: TGTGCCAGCAGCGTAGGGGACAGCTATGGCTACACCTTC
CDR3 protein: CASSVGDSYGYTF
J gene: TRBJ1-2
V gene: TRBV9
clone size: -
D gene: TRBD1

CDR3 DNA: TGTGCCAGCAGCCGAGAGTTGGCGGACGGAAACACCATATATTTT
CDR3 protein: CASSRELADGNTIYF
J gene: TRBJ1-3
V gene: TRBV7-9
clone size: -
D gene: -

CDR3 DNA: TGTGCCAGCAGTCCCTCGCGGACTAGCGGGACCCCCTACGAGCAGTACTTC
CDR3 protein: CASSPSRTSGTPYEQYF
J gene: TRBJ2-7
V gene: TRBV6-2/TRBV6-3
clone size: -
D gene: TRBD2

CDR3 DNA: TGTGCCAGCAGTACCCCTCTGGGGGGGAATCAAGAGACCCAGTACTTC
CDR3 protein: CASSTPLGGNQETQYF
J gene: TRBJ2-5
V gene: TRBV28
clone size: -
D gene: TRBD2

CDR3 DNA: TGCGCCAGCAGCCCTGGGTTGACAGGGGGTGGAAACACCATATATTTT
CDR3 protein: CASSPGLTGGGNTIYF
J gene: TRBJ1-3
V gene: TRBV4-3
clone size: -
D gene: TRBD1

CDR3 DNA: TGTGCCTGCTCGTTTTGGGGCGCTGAAGCTTTCTTT
CDR3 protein: CACSFWGAEAFF
J gene: TRBJ1-1
V gene: TRBV30
clone size: -
D gene: -

CDR3 DNA: TGTGCCGTAGGGGGAGGAGAGACCCAGTACTTC
CDR3 protein: CAVGGGETQYF
J gene: TRBJ2-5
V gene: TRBV7-3
clone size: -
D gene: -

CDR3 DNA: TGTGCCAGCAGCTTCTCAGGGGGCAACGAGCAGTACTTC
CDR3 protein: CASSFSGGNEQYF
J gene: TRBJ2-7
V gene: TRBV7-2
clone size: -
D gene: TRBD1

CDR3 DNA: TGCGCCAGCAGCCTGGGACAGGCGGGCGGGAGAGCTCCAGATACGCAGTATTTT
CDR3 protein: CASSLGQAGGRAPDTQYF
J gene: TRBJ2-3
V gene: TRBV5-1
clone size: -
D gene: -

CDR3 DNA: TGTGCCAGCAACTTAGGACAGGGTCCTTACTACGAGCAGTACTTC
CDR3 protein: CASNLGQGPYYEQYF
J gene: TRBJ2-7
V gene: TRBV2
clone size: once
D gene: TRBD1

CDR3 DNA: TGTGCCAGCAGTTACCCGGGGCAGGAGGGAAACACCATATATTTT
CDR3 protein: CASSYPGQEGNTIYF
J gene: TRBJ1-3
V gene: TRBV6-6
clone size: -
D gene: -

CDR3 DNA: TGTGCCAGCACCGTGGGTAATGAGCAGTTCTTC
CDR3 protein: CASTVGNEQFF
J gene: TRBJ2-1
V gene: TRBV2
clone size: few
D gene: -

CDR3 DNA: TGCAGCGTTGAAGGACAGGGGAACTATGGCTACACCTTC
CDR3 protein: CSVEGQGNYGYTF
J gene: TRBJ1-2
V gene: TRBV29-1
clone size: -
D gene: TRBD1

CDR3 DNA: TGTGCCACTTACAGCGGGGGGAGGGGCAATCAGCCCCAGCATTTT
CDR3 protein: CATYSGGRGNQPQHF
J gene: TRBJ1-5
V gene: TRBV19
clone size: -
D gene: -

CDR3 DNA: TGTGCCAGCAGCCTTGACCAGGGTTTACACTATGGCTACACCTTC
CDR3 protein: CASSLDQGLHYGYTF
J gene: TRBJ1-2
V gene: TRBV14
clone size: -
D gene: -

CDR3 DNA: TGTGCCAGCAGTTTAGTGCTAGCGGGAAGCTACGAGCAGTACTTC
CDR3 protein: CASSLVLAGSYEQYF
J gene: TRBJ2-7
V gene: TRBV28
clone size: -
D gene: TRBD2

CDR3 DNA: TGCGCCAGCAGCCAAGGGAGACTAGCGGGAACCGGGGAGCTGTTTTTT
CDR3 protein: CASSQGRLAGTGELFF
J gene: TRBJ2-2
V gene: TRBV4-1
clone size: -
D gene: TRBD2

CDR3 DNA: TGTGCCAGCAGTGTGAGGGGGACAGGGAGAGGCAACACTGAAGCTTTCTTT
CDR3 protein: CASSVRGTGRGNTEAFF
J gene: TRBJ1-1
V gene: TRBV6-1
clone size: -
D gene: TRBD1

CDR3 DNA: TGCGCCAGCAGCCAAGTAGACTTTATCTCCTACGAGCAGTACTTC
CDR3 protein: CASSQVDFISYEQYF
J gene: TRBJ2-7
V gene: TRBV4-1
clone size: -
D gene: -

CDR3 DNA: TGTGCCAGCAGCCCGGGACTCACGCGGGGATATGGCAATCAGCCCCAGCATTTT
CDR3 protein: CASSPGLTRGYGNQPQHF
J gene: TRBJ1-5
V gene: TRBV28
clone size: -
D gene: -

CDR3 DNA: TGTGCCAGCAGTTACACGGGGGTCCCGCATGCCGAGCAGTACTTC
CDR3 protein: CASSYTGVPHAEQYF
J gene: TRBJ2-7
V gene: TRBV6-5
clone size: -
D gene: -

CDR3 DNA: TGTGCCAGCAGTGAAGATTATTGGGGGTATGGCTACACCTTC
CDR3 protein: CASSEDYWGYGYTF
J gene: TRBJ1-2
V gene: TRBV6-1
clone size: -
D gene: -

CDR3 DNA: TGTGCCAGCAGCTTAGGGACAGTGGAAGGCTACACCTTC
CDR3 protein: CASSLGTVEGYTF
J gene: TRBJ1-2
V gene: TRBV7-9
clone size: -
D gene: -

CDR3 DNA: TGTGCCAGCAGCCTCACACCAGGGTCCTACGAGCAGTACTTC
CDR3 protein: CASSLTPGSYEQYF
J gene: TRBJ2-7
V gene: TRBV7-2
clone size: -
D gene: -

CDR3 DNA: TGTGCCAGCAGCCGAGGTGCTAGCGGGGGGGGTAGAGAGACCCAGTACTTC
CDR3 protein: CASSRGASGGGRETQYF
J gene: TRBJ2-5
V gene: TRBV7-8
clone size: -
D gene: TRBD2

CDR3 DNA: TGTGCCAGCAGCCATGGACAGCGCTATGGCTACACCTTC
CDR3 protein: CASSHGQRYGYTF
J gene: TRBJ1-2
V gene: TRBV3-1/TRBV3-2
clone size: -
D gene: -

CDR3 DNA: TGTGCCAGCAGCCCGAGCGCGGCAACTAATGAAAAACTGTTTTTT
CDR3 protein: CASSPSAATNEKLFF
J gene: TRBJ1-4
V gene: TRBV7-9
clone size: -
D gene: -

CDR3 DNA: TGTGCCAGCTCACCGGACAACGGCTATGGCTACACCTTC
CDR3 protein: CASSPDNGYGYTF
J gene: TRBJ1-2
V gene: TRBV18
clone size: -
D gene: -

CDR3 DNA: TGTGCCAGTAGGCTCGGAGTACCCCCTTCCAATGAGCAGTTCTTC
CDR3 protein: CASRLGVPPSNEQFF
J gene: TRBJ2-1
V gene: TRBV19
clone size: -
D gene: -

CDR3 DNA: TGTGCCAGCTCACCAAGGGTAGCGGGGTACGAGCAGTACTTC
CDR3 protein: CASSPRVAGYEQYF
J gene: TRBJ2-7
V gene: TRBV18
clone size: -
D gene: TRBD2

CDR3 DNA: TGCAGCGTTGTCCGGGTCACCACTGAAGCTTTCTTT
CDR3 protein: CSVVRVTTEAFF
J gene: TRBJ1-1
V gene: TRBV29-1
clone size: -
D gene: -

CDR3 DNA: TGTGCCAGCAGCCGAGCGGGAGAGGGGCGGGATGAGCAGTTCTTC
CDR3 protein: CASSRAGEGRDEQFF
J gene: TRBJ2-1
V gene: TRBV9
clone size: -
D gene: TRBD2

CDR3 DNA: TGTGCCAGTAGTATAGGGCAGGGGTCAAATCAGCCCCAGCATTTT
CDR3 protein: CASSIGQGSNQPQHF
J gene: TRBJ1-5
V gene: TRBV19
clone size: -
D gene: -

CDR3 DNA: TGTGCCAGCAGTTTTGAGGGGAACATTCAGTACTTC
CDR3 protein: CASSFEGNIQYF
J gene: TRBJ2-4
V gene: TRBV28
clone size: -
D gene: -

CDR3 DNA: TGCGCCAGCAGCTTGGACCCCCAGGGTGAGACTAGCGGGAGAAATACGCAGTATTTT
CDR3 protein: CASSLDPQGETSGRNTQYF
J gene: TRBJ2-3
V gene: TRBV5-1
clone size: -
D gene: TRBD2

CDR3 DNA: TGTGCCGGGGGACTAGCGGGAGGGCCGGATACGCAGTATTTT
CDR3 protein: CAGGLAGGPDTQYF
J gene: TRBJ2-3
V gene: TRBV6-5
clone size: -
D gene: TRBD2

CDR3 DNA: TGCAGCGTTGAAGGGGTAGGTTGGAATGGCTACACCTTC
CDR3 protein: CSVEGVGWNGYTF
J gene: TRBJ1-2
V gene: TRBV29-1
clone size: -
D gene: -

CDR3 DNA: TGCAGCGTTGGGGACGGGACAGGGGATCAGCCCCAGCATTTT
CDR3 protein: CSVGDGTGDQPQHF
J gene: TRBJ1-5
V gene: TRBV29-1
clone size: -
D gene: TRBD1

CDR3 DNA: TGTGCCAGCAGCTCAGAGGGGCTAGCGGGAGTGTACGAGCAGTACTTC
CDR3 protein: CASSSEGLAGVYEQYF
J gene: TRBJ2-7
V gene: TRBV7-9
clone size: -
D gene: TRBD2

CDR3 DNA: TGTGCCAGCATGCCCGGTTTTGTCTCTGGAAACACCATATATTTT
CDR3 protein: CASMPGFVSGNTIYF
J gene: TRBJ1-3
V gene: TRBV6-5
clone size: -
D gene: -

CDR3 DNA: TGTGCCAGCAGCGCTACGCCCCGGTACGAGCAGTACTTC
CDR3 protein: CASSATPRYEQYF
J gene: TRBJ2-7
V gene: TRBV5-5
clone size: -
D gene: -

CDR3 DNA: TGTGCCAGCTCACCCTCACTAGCGGGAGATGATGAGCAGTTCTTC
CDR3 protein: CASSPSLAGDDEQFF
J gene: TRBJ2-1
V gene: TRBV18
clone size: -
D gene: TRBD2

CDR3 DNA: TGTGCCAGCTCACATGGAGGACAGGCTTTGAACACTGAAGCTTTCTTT
CDR3 protein: CASSHGGQALNTEAFF
J gene: TRBJ1-1
V gene: TRBV18
clone size: -
D gene: TRBD1

CDR3 DNA: TGTGCCAGCAGTTTAGCTTCCGGGACAGGGTTTTACGAGCAGTACTTC
CDR3 protein: CASSLASGTGFYEQYF
J gene: TRBJ2-7
V gene: TRBV28
clone size: -
D gene: TRBD1

CDR3 DNA: TGTGCCAGTAGTAGCGGACTAGCGTTGATTTCAGATACGCAGTATTTT
CDR3 protein: CASSSGLALISDTQYF
J gene: TRBJ2-3
V gene: TRBV19
clone size: -
D gene: TRBD2

CDR3 DNA: TGTGCCAGCAGTGAATATTTTTTGTCGTCGTCAACTGGAAACACCATATATTTT
CDR3 protein: CASSEYFLSSSTGNTIYF
J gene: TRBJ1-3
V gene: TRBV25-1
clone size: -
D gene: -